The source of this T cell receptor beta chain is a study of T cells in Graves' hyperthyroidism and ophthalmopathy. Study information: Before treatment of any kind, peripheral blood was taken at initial diagnosis.

The source material, RNA transcripts, was used to amplify TCR beta CDR3 regions. RT-PCR in the first round (using the HTBI primer set) targeted the TCR CDR3. MiXCR was run by TCRdb on the multiplex PCR reads, yielding one entry per CDR3 protein. The sample yields more than 500,000 distinct CDR3 sequences, roughly 14% seen once. V was clipped by 7 bases and J by 7 bases, with 11 bases between them. Germline V lookup: CDR1 MDHEN, CDR2 SYDVKM. There are 13 residues in the CDR3. This clonotype was recorded at least ten times. The chain has TRBV28 and TRBJ1-6; possibly TRBD1 for D (5 bases). The sequence was collected from a woman in her forties with Graves' ophthalmopathy. The sample comprised blood. The CDR3 sequence is CASIRDRNSPLHF. CDR3 nucleotides: TGTGCCAGCATTAGAGACAGAAATTCACCCCTCCACTTT.